The 32 T cell receptor beta chains below all came from one sample that was sequenced in a study of early T cells in non-severe SARS-CoV-2 infection. TCRdb analysed the 5' RACE reads with MiXCR anew, one entry per CDR3 protein. The sample includes around 67,000 distinct CDR3 sequences, 9.5% to 15% seen only once; the top ten take over 1%. Input material: whole blood. The receptors come from an adult who was a healthcare worker with PCR-confirmed SARS-CoV-2 infection or an uninfected control (not recorded which).

There are many counts of this clonotype. Because the CDR3's place on the DNA is in doubt, the DNA is left out and the CDR3 is given as listed by TCRdb. The chain recombines TRBV6-2 or TRBV6-3 with TRBJ1-2; the DNA was not compared with TRBD1, the D call given in the table. Germline V CDR1 and CDR2: MNHEY, SVGEGT. From its first to its last residue, the CDR3 has 14 amino acids. Here the CDR3 reads CASSSSDGANGYTF.

This clonotype was found many times. The V gene is TRBV28, the J gene TRBJ2-6; D possibly uses TRBD1 or TRBD2 (5 bases each). This CDR3 is built from 18 residues. V was trimmed by 4 bases and J by 0 bases, leaving 16 bases between them. Germline lookup yields CDR1 MDHEN and CDR2 SYDVKM. CDR3 residues: CASSSFPGPDSGANVLTF. In DNA, the CDR3 is TGTGCCAGCAGTTCCTTTCCGGGACCAGACTCTGGGGCCAACGTCCTGACTTTC.

There are many counts of this clonotype. The chain carries TRBV19 and TRBJ2-2; no reliable D call. CDR1 and CDR2 from the germline V gene are LNHDA and SQIVND (reference sequence). The CDR3 length is 15 residues. V was pared by 3 bases and J by 0 bases, with 8 bases between. The CDR3 region is CASSIFDANTGELFF. CDR3 in DNA: TGTGCCAGTAGTATTTTCGACGCGAACACCGGGGAGCTGTTTTTT.

Many counts were recorded for this clonotype. The chain combines TRBV6-5 with TRBJ2-1; perhaps TRBD2 as D (7 bases). The CDR3 spans 16 residues. V was clipped by 5 bases and J by 4 bases, with 18 bases between them. From germline, CDR1 is MNHEY and CDR2 SVGAGI. The CDR3 loop is CASSTRTRGSYNEQFF. In DNA, the CDR3 is TGTGCCAGCAGTACCAGGACTAGGGGGTCTTACAATGAGCAGTTCTTC.

This clonotype was detected ten times or more. The chain links TRBV10-3 to TRBJ1-1; possibly TRBD1 for D (6 bases). In germline, CDR1 is ENHRY, CDR2 SYGVKD. Trimming stripped 5 bases from V and 6 bases from J, with 22 bases between. The CDR3 covers 16 residues. The CDR3 nucleotides read TGTGCCATCAGTCCTCGGCTGGCTTCTGGGGGCCCTGAAGCTTTCTTT. This sequence encodes CAISPRLASGGPEAFF.

This clonotype was observed many times. The chain combines TRBV10-1 with TRBJ2-3; D perhaps matches TRBD1 (6 bases). Deletions cut 3 bases from V and 4 bases from J, with 11 bases between. This CDR3 region has 14 residues. The germline gives CDR1 WNHNN, CDR2 SYGVQD (reference sequence). CDR3 sequence: CASSEGGGSDTQYF. CDR3 in DNA: TGCGCCAGCAGTGAAGGGGGTGGCTCAGATACGCAGTATTTT.

In this sample, this clonotype turned up many times. This sequence joins TRBV23-1 and TRBJ2-5; D is possibly TRBD2 (6 bases). TRBV23-1 is treated as an ORF (open reading frame) with a function not yet certain. V dropped 7 bases and J dropped 0 bases, with 15 bases sitting between them. CDR3 size: 15 residues. CDR3 in DNA: TGCGCCAGCATTCCCCGGGCGGGAAACCAAGAGACCCAGTACTTC. Its protein product is CASIPRAGNQETQYF.

This clonotype was seen ten or more times. The genes are TRBV19 and TRBJ1-6; 10 bases line up with TRBD1. V lost 4 bases, J lost 7 bases, and 4 bases stayed unmatched. This CDR3 is built from 15 residues. Germline V gene data show CDR1 as LNHDA and CDR2 as SQIVND (reference sequence). The chain's CDR3 is CASSTRQGANSPLHF. CDR3 DNA sequence: TGTGCCAGTAGTACTAGACAGGGGGCCAATTCACCCCTCCACTTT.

CDR3 DNA sequence: TGTGCCAGCAGTGATTACAGGGGGCGAACAGATACGCAGTATTTT. It translates to CASSDYRGRTDTQYF. This chain uses TRBV6-1 with TRBJ2-3, with 9 bases aligning to TRBD1. From germline, CDR1 is MNHNS and CDR2 SASEGT. Trimming took 3 bases from V and 3 from J; bases not matched to a gene: 4. CDR3 length equals 15 residues.

The V and J genes are TRBV28 and TRBJ1-5, with D unclear. Germline V gives CDR1 MDHEN, CDR2 SYDVKM. The CDR3 extends over 15 amino acids. V shed 5 bases and J shed 7 bases, with 18 bases lying between them. The CDR3 nucleotides are TGTGCCAGCAGTCCGCCCCGCGAGGTCGGACAGCCCCAGCATTTT. This gives the protein CASSPPREVGQPQHF.

This clonotype was detected many times. Its ends do not fully match the called genes, so a read error is possible. The rearrangement uses TRBV28 and TRBJ1-6; D gene uncertain. This CDR3 is built from 12 residues. Germline V lookup: CDR1 MDHEN, CDR2 SYDVKM. CDR3 coding DNA: TGTGCCAGCAGTCCCGCCCGGGCCTCCGTTCTTTTT. Protein: CASSPARASVLF. Full variable domain (remainder filled in from reference TRBV28 and TRBJ1-6): DVKVTQSSRYLVKRTGEKVFLECVQDMDHENMFWYRQDPGLGLRLIYFSYDVKMKEKGDIPEGYSVSREKKERFSLILESASTNQTSMYLCASSPARASVLFGNGTRLTVT.

The chain joins TRBV9 to TRBJ2-3; tentative D call: TRBD1 (6 bases). The CDR3 runs 15 residues. Germline CDR1 is SGDLS and CDR2 is YYNGEE. V was cut by 0 bases and J by 2 bases, with 10 bases left in between. CDR3 DNA sequence: TGTGCCAGCAGCGTAGGGACAGCAATCACAGATACGCAGTATTTT. Translated, it gives CASSVGTAITDTQYF.

This chain links TRBV6-6 with TRBJ1-4; D is undetermined. Germline V gene data show CDR1 as MNHNY and CDR2 as SVGAGI (reference sequence). This CDR3 contains 16 residues. The germline V and J ends were trimmed by 2 bases and 3 bases, with 13 bases remaining between them. CDR3 nucleotide sequence: TGTGCCAGCAGTTACGGTCTGCGGCATGCTAATGAAAAACTGTTTTTT. Translated: CASSYGLRHANEKLFF.

This clonotype was detected many times. The chain links TRBV29-1 to TRBJ1-2, with D possibly matching TRBD1 (6 bases). This CDR3 is built from 11 residues. V shed 6 bases and J shed 6 bases, with 11 bases lying between them. Germline V lookup: CDR1 SQVTM, CDR2 ANQGSEA. CDR3 amino acids: CSVAGDHGYTF. CDR3 DNA sequence: TGCAGCGTAGCAGGGGATCATGGCTACACCTTC.

Many counts were recorded for this clonotype. V is TRBV11-2 and J is TRBJ2-7; TRBD1 matches at 8 bases. Per germline, CDR1 SGHAT and CDR2 FQNNGV. Losses at the gene ends were 1 base for V and 0 bases for J; bases not matched to a gene: 20. The CDR3 contains 21 residues. The CDR3 DNA follows: TGTGCCAGCAGCTTAGGGGGGGCGGGACAGGCGCCCTTACCTAGCTCCTACGAGCAGTACTTC. Protein product: CASSLGGAGQAPLPSSYEQYF.

The table lists this clonotype with a few counts. The chain has TRBV12-3 or TRBV12-4 and TRBJ1-2; D is perhaps TRBD1 (5 bases). V was pared by 6 bases and J by 6 bases, with 14 bases between. CDR3 size: 13 residues. In DNA form, the CDR3 reads TGTGCCAGCAGACAAACAGGCAAGGATGGCTACACCTTC. Translated: CASRQTGKDGYTF.

About this clonotype itself: Given a much more abundant clone one base away, this may be a read error. This CDR3 is missing its conserved last phenylalanine or tryptophan, likely due to a read error. J is TRBJ1-3 and V is TRBV7-2; D gene ambiguous. The CDR3 consists of 14 residues. With 0 bases removed from V and 1 base from J, the gap between germline ends came to 4 bases. CDR1 SGHTA and CDR2 FQGNSA come from the germline V gene. CDR3 nucleotides: TGTGCCAGCAGCTTAGCGGGGTCTGGAAACACCATATATTCT. Translating it yields CASSLAGSGNTIYS.

The V call is TRBV28, the J call TRBJ2-5; the D is unclear. The CDR3 runs to 14 residues. Germline V gene sequence: CDR1 MDHEN, CDR2 SYDVKM. Trimming shortened V by 4 bases and J by 4 bases, and 13 bases separated the two germline ends. This CDR3 is CASSYGPLTETQYF. The CDR3 coding sequence is TGTGCCAGCAGTTACGGTCCCCTGACAGAGACCCAGTACTTC.

This clonotype was observed at least ten times. The chain is built from TRBV20-1 and TRBJ2-4; D might be TRBD2 (6 bases). V was clipped by 3 bases and J by 0 bases, with 12 bases between them. Germline V gene lookup returns CDR1 DFQATT and CDR2 SNEGSKA (reference sequence). The CDR3 consists of 15 residues. The CDR3 spells CSASLSGLAKNIQYF. The DNA of the CDR3 is TGCAGTGCTAGTTTAAGCGGGTTAGCCAAAAACATTCAGTACTTC.

This clonotype has only a few counts. Given a much more abundant clone one base away, this may be a read error. The chain joins TRBV29-1 to TRBJ1-2; D is unclear. CDR3 length equals 11 residues. CDR1 and CDR2 (germline): SQVTM, ANQGSEA. The CDR3 region has the DNA TGCAGCGTTGACCTAGAGTATGACTACACCTTC. Its translation: CSVDLEYDYTF.

This clonotype has more than one count but fewer than ten. V usage is TRBV3-1 and J usage is TRBJ1-1, with TRBD1 matching over 7 bases. The CDR3 is 16 amino acids. The V segment lost 0 bases and the J segment 0 bases; nucleotides outside the gene matches: 4. From germline, CDR1 is LGHDT and CDR2 YNNKEL (reference sequence). DNA for the CDR3: TGTGCCAGCAGCCAAGAAAGGGGGCGTATGAACACTGAAGCTTTCTTT. It translates to CASSQERGRMNTEAFF.

This clonotype was detected ten times or more. CDR3 sequence reads: CASSPGTSGTNEQFF. CDR3 DNA sequence: TGTGCCAGCAGTCCCGGGACTAGCGGGACGAATGAGCAGTTCTTC. The chain uses TRBV27 and TRBJ2-1, with 13 bases matching TRBD2. The CDR3 is 15 amino acids. V shed 5 bases, J shed 7 bases, and the junction held 5 bases outside the gene matches. Germline V lookup: CDR1 MNHEY, CDR2 SMNVEV (reference sequence).

This clonotype was counted ten times or more. The rearrangement joins TRBV5-4 to TRBJ1-2, with unresolved D. The CDR3 sequence is 14 residues long. CDR1 SGHNT and CDR2 YYREEE come from the germline V gene (reference sequence). The V end lost 7 bases, the J end lost 3 bases, and 16 bases lay between the germline ends. DNA of the CDR3: TGTGCCAGCTCCGAAAGTGTGAGTGACTATGGCTACACCTTC. Translated: CASSESVSDYGYTF.

The V call is TRBV29-1, the J call TRBJ1-1; D is unresolved. The length of the CDR3 is 13 residues. V was clipped by 0 bases and J by 4 bases, with 9 bases between them. CDR1 is SQVTM and CDR2 is ANQGSEA in the germline V gene. CDR3: CSVEEGTTTEAFF. The CDR3 DNA reads TGCAGCGTTGAAGAGGGAACGACCACTGAAGCTTTCTTT.

There are a few counts of this clonotype. The rearrangement links TRBV18 to TRBJ2-5; 8 bases are a match to TRBD2. V gave up 6 bases and J gave up 2 bases; unmatched junction bases: 5. Germline CDR1 is KGHSH and CDR2 is LQKENI. The CDR3 is 14 residues long. This CDR3 is CASSILADQETQYF. The CDR3 DNA is TGTGCCAGCTCCATACTAGCGGATCAAGAGACCCAGTACTTC.

Many counts were recorded for this clonotype. The chain joins TRBV5-5 to TRBJ1-2; 7 positions match TRBD1. V dropped 4 bases and J dropped 4; count of bases not matched to a gene: 10. The CDR3 spans 15 residues. Germline CDR1 and CDR2: SGHKS and YYEKEE (reference sequence). This CDR3 reads CASSMGTVFIYGYTF. CDR3 nucleotides: TGTGCCAGCAGCATGGGGACAGTCTTCATCTATGGCTACACCTTC.

This clonotype was picked up many times. The chain carries TRBV27 and TRBJ2-1, with 11 positions matching TRBD1. CDR3 length equals 15 residues. The junction had 8 bases not matched to a gene; V was cut back by 5 bases and J by 8 bases. Germline CDR1 reads MNHEY; CDR2 reads SMNVEV (reference sequence). The CDR3 nucleotides are TGTGCCAGCAGTCCGACCGGGACAGGGGGATATGAGCAGTTCTTC. It is translated as CASSPTGTGGYEQFF.

A few counts support this clonotype. The rearrangement joins TRBV29-1 to TRBJ1-1; D not resolved. Per germline, CDR1 SQVTM and CDR2 ANQGSEA. The CDR3 spans 13 residues. Trimming cost V 6 bases and J 4 bases, with 15 bases left between them. CDR3: CSVGDLEGTEAFF. In nucleotides, the CDR3 is TGCAGCGTCGGAGACCTGGAGGGCACTGAAGCTTTCTTT.

The sample holds a few counts of this clonotype. This chain uses TRBV20-1 with TRBJ2-3; D is possibly TRBD2 (6 bases). The V gene's germline CDR1 is DFQATT and CDR2 SNEGSKA (reference sequence). This CDR3 has 15 amino acids. V was cut by 0 bases and J by 3 bases, with 13 bases left in between. The CDR3 coding sequence is TGCAGTGCTAGAGATCCCGGGAGTTCTACAGATACGCAGTATTTT. This gives the protein CSARDPGSSTDTQYF.

This clonotype occurred many times. This chain joins TRBV29-1 and TRBJ1-1; tentatively, D is TRBD1 (6 bases). CDR1 is SQVTM, CDR2 ANQGSEA, per germline. Trimming left V 5 bases short and J 6 bases short, with 13 bases between. The CDR3 is made up of 12 amino acids. The chain's CDR3 is CSVSLGGAEAFF. The CDR3 region has the DNA TGCAGCGTTTCCTTAGGGGGGGCTGAAGCTTTCTTT.

This clonotype was seen ten or more times. V gene TRBV20-1 combines with J gene TRBJ1-3; no definite D call. The CDR3 is 12 amino acids. V dropped 5 bases and J dropped 5 bases, with 10 bases sitting between them. CDR1 is DFQATT, CDR2 SNEGSKA, per germline (reference sequence). The CDR3 spells CSASGPRNTIYF. CDR3 sequence (DNA): TGCAGTGCTTCCGGGCCCCGAAACACCATATATTTT.

This clonotype showed up many times. J is TRBJ2-6 and V is TRBV29-1, with D unclear. This CDR3 spans 16 amino acids. V was clipped by 0 bases and J by 0 bases, with 9 bases between them. CDR1 SQVTM and CDR2 ANQGSEA come from the germline V gene. The CDR3 region is CSVEDLLISGANVLTF. CDR3 coding DNA: TGCAGCGTTGAAGATCTTCTGATCTCTGGGGCCAACGTCCTGACTTTC.